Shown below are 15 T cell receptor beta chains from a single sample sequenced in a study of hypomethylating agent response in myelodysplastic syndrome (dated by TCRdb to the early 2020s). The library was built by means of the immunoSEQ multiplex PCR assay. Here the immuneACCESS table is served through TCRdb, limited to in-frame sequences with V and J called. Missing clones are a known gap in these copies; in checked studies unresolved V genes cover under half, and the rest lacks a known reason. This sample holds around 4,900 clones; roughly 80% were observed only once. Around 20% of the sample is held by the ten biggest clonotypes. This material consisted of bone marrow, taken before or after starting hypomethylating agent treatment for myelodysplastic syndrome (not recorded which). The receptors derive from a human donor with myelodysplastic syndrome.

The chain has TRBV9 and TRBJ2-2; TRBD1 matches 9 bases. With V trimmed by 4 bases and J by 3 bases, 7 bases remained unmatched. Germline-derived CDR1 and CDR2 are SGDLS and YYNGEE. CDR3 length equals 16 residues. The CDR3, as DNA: TGTGCCAGCAGCCCCTGGGACAGGGTGGACACCGGGGAGCTGTTTTTT. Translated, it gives CASSPWDRVDTGELFF.

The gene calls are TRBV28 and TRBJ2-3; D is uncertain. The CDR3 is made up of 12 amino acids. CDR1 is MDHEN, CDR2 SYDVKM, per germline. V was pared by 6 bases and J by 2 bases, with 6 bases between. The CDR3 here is CASSPDTDTQYF. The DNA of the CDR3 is TGTGCCAGCAGCCCAGACACAGATACGCAGTATTTT.

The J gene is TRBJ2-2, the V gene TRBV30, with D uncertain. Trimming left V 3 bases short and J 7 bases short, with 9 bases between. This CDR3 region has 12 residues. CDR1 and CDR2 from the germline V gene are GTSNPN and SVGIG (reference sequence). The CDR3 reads CAWRKVGGELFF. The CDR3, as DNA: TGTGCCTGGAGGAAAGTAGGCGGGGAGCTGTTTTTT.

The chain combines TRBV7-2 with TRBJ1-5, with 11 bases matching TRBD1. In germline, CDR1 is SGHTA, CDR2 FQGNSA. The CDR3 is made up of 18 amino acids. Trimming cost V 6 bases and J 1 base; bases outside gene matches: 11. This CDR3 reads CASRAGTGGPQSNQPQHF. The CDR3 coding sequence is TGTGCCAGCAGGGCCGGGACAGGGGGGCCTCAGAGCAATCAGCCCCAGCATTTT.

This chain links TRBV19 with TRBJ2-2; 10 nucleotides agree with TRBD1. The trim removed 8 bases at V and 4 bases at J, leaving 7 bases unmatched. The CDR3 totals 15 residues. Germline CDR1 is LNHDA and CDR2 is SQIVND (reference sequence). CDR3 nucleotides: TGTGCCAGTTACCCGGGACAGGGGTCCACCGGGGAGCTGTTTTTT. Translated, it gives CASYPGQGSTGELFF. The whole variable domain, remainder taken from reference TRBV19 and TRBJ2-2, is DGGITQSPKYLFRKEGQNVTLSCEQNLNHDAMYWYRQDPGQGLRLIYYSQIVNDFQKGDIAEGYSVSREKKESFPLTVTSAQKNPTAFYLCASYPGQGSTGELFFGEGSRLTVL.

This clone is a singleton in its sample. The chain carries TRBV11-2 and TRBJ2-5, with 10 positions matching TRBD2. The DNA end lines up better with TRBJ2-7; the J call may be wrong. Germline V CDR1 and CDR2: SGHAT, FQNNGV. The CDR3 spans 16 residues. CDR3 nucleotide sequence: TGTGCCAGCAGCTTAGATCTATCACTAGCGGGATACGAGCAGTACTTC. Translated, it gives CASSLDLSLAGYEQYF.

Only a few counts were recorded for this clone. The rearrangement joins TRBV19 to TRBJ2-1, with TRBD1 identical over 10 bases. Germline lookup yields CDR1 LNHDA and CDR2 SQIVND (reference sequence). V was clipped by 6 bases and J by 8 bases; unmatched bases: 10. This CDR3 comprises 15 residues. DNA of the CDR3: TGTGCCAGTAGATGGGGACAGGGGATCCTTGATGAGCAGTTCTTC. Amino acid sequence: CASRWGQGILDEQFF.

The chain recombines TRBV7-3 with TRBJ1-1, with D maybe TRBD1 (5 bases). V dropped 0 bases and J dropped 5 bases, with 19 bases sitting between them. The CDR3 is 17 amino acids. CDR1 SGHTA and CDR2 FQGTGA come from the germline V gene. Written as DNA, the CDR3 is TGTGCCAGCAGCTTAACGAGGAAAGGGGCCCTGGGGACTGAAGCTTTCTTT. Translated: CASSLTRKGALGTEAFF.

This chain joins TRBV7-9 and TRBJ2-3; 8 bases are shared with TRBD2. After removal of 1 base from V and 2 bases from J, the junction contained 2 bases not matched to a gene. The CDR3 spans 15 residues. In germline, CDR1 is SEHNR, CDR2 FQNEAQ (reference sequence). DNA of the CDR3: TGTGCCAGCAGCTTAGTTAGCGGGAACACAGATACGCAGTATTTT. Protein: CASSLVSGNTDTQYF.

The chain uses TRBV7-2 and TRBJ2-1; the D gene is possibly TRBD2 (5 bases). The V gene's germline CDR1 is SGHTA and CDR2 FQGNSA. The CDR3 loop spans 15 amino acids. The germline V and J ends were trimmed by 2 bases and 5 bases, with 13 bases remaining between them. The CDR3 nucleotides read TGTGCCAGCAGCTTAATGGGAGCCGCAAACAATGAGCAGTTCTTC. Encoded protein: CASSLMGAANNEQFF.

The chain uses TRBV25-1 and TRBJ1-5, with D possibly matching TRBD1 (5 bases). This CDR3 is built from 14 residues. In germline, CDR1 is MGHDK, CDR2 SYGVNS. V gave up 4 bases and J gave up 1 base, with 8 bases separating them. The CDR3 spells CASSGRTSNQPQHF. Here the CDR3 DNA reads TGTGCCAGCAGTGGACGGACAAGCAATCAGCCCCAGCATTTT.

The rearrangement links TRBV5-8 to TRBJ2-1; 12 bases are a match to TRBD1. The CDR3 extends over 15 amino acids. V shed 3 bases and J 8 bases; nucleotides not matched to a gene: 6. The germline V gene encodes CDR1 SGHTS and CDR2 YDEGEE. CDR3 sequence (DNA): TGTGCCAGCAGCTCGGGACAGGGGGCTTTCGATGAGCAGTTCTTC. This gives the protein CASSSGQGAFDEQFF. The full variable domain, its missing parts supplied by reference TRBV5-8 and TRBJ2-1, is EAGVTQSPTHLIKTRGQQATLRCSPISGHTSVYWYQQALGLGLQFLLWYDEGEERNRGNFPPRFSGRQFPNYSSELNVNALELEDSALYLCASSSGQGAFDEQFFGPGTRLTVL.

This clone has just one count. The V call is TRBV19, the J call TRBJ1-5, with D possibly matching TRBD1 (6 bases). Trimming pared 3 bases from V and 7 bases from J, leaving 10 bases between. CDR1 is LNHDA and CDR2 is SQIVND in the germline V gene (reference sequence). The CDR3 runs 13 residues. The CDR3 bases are TGTGCCAGTAGTATGGGGGGGCGGCAGCCCCAGCATTTT. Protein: CASSMGGRQPQHF.

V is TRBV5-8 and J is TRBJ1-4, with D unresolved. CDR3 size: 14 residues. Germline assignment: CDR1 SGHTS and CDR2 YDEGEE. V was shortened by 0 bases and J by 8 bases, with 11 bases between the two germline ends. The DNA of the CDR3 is TGTGCCAGCAGCTTGGTAGGGAGAGGGGAAAAACTGTTTTTT. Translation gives CASSLVGRGEKLFF.

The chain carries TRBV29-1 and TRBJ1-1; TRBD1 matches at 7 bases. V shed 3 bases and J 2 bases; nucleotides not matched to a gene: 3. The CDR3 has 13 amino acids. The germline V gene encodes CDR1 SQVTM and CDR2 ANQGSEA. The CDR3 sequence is CSVERQGNTEAFF. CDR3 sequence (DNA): TGCAGCGTTGAGAGACAGGGCAACACTGAAGCTTTCTTT.